The T cell receptor (beta chain) described here comes from a study of graft-versus-host responses after intestinal transplantation. Study-level background: Multivisceral, liver-intestinal, or isolated intestinal transplants were given to recipients. Study observations and caveats: With peak circulating GvH clone levels came an association with early post-transplant HvG declines.

Measured with immunoSEQ multiplex PCR; TCRdb has only the in-frame clones, and not every one. The sample records roughly 25,000 clones, around two fifths being singletons. This CDR3 has 17 residues. The ends were cut back, 5 bases at V and 3 bases at J, with 22 bases in the middle. The germline gives CDR1 SEHNR, CDR2 FQNEAQ (reference sequence). This TCR was sampled from a human patient who received an intestinal transplant. The chain combines TRBV7-9 with TRBJ2-5, with D perhaps matching TRBD1 (5 bases). Sequenced here: alloreactive CD4+ T cells from a mixed lymphocyte reaction culture, sampled before intestinal transplant. Regarding subset: CFSE-low proliferating T cells sorted from roughly 6-day pre-transplant mixed lymphocyte reaction (GvH or HvG direction). The CDR3, as DNA: TGTGCCAGCAGCCGGATATATAATACAGGCGAAAAAGAGACCCAGTACTTC. As protein: CASSRIYNTGEKETQYF.